The sequence of this T cell receptor beta chain was determined in a study of a mutant IDH1 vaccine in newly diagnosed glioma. Time point of the sample: week 11, during vaccination. Each dose delivered 300 ug of mutant IDH1 20-mer peptide subcutaneously with imiquimod. This CDR3 comprises 13 residues. From germline, CDR1 is GTSNPN and CDR2 SVGIG (reference sequence). J was trimmed by 4 bases and V by 2 bases; bases with no gene match: 4. Here immunoSEQ multiplex PCR was the method, and the copy in TCRdb shows in-frame clones only, minus some. The table includes about 30,000 clones, nearly 90% detected once. About this clone itself: What it binds is unknown.

This specimen consisted of PBMCs, obtained from a glioma patient whose treatment included an IDH1 peptide vaccine. V is TRBV30 and J is TRBJ2-5; TRBD2 aligns across 7 bases. This receptor was identified in a man between 18 and 29 years old with glioma. The CDR3 DNA sequence: TGTGCCTGGAGTCACGGGAGGATAGAGACCCAGTACTTC. This codes for CAWSHGRIETQYF.